The clone carrying this T cell receptor beta chain was seen a few times. The antigen is undetermined. This may be a read error, as it is one base from a much larger clone. The entry originates in a study of post-analysis software for immune sequencing data. Study-level information: Disease courses included relapsing-remitting, secondary progressive and progressive-relapsing multiple sclerosis.

The trim removed 5 bases at V and 7 bases at J, leaving 7 bases unmatched. This CDR3 has 13 residues. CDR1 is KGHSH, CDR2 LQKENI, per germline. Incorporated into the TCR beta cDNA libraries were unique molecular identifiers, which served to reduce PCR and sequencing biases. It was from approximately 0.91 to 9.4 million T cells that about half a million cDNA molecules came. TCRdb re-called the PCR reads with MiXCR, one entry per CDR3 protein. The table lists 180,000 or so distinct CDR3 sequences, roughly 30% of them singletons. Study-level findings and limits: With F measure, samples from one preparation batch clustered together strongly. TRBV segments more frequent in patients than in controls numbered a few and included TRBV5-6, TRBV5-1 and TRBV20-1. Among multiple sclerosis patients, normalized Chao1 diversity was significantly below that of controls.

The genes are TRBV18 and TRBJ2-7; 8 bases agree with TRBD2. The material sequenced was blood. This clonotype originated in a girl aged 2-17 years with multiple sclerosis. The CDR3 nucleotides read TGTGCCAGCTCATCACTAGCGGTCAATGAGCAGTACTTC. It yields the protein CASSSLAVNEQYF.